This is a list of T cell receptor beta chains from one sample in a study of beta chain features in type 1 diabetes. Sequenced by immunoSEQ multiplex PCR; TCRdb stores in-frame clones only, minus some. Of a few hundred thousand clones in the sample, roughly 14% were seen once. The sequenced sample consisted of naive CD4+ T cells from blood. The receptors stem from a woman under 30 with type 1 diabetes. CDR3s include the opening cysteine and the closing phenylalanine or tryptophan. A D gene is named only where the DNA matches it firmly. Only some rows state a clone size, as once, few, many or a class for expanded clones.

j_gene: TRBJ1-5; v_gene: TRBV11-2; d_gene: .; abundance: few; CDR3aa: CASGGDNQPQHF; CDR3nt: TGTGCCAGCGGAGGGGATAATCAGCCCCAGCATTTT
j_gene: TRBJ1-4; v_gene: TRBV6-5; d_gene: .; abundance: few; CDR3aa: CASSGVRGEKLFF; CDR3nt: TGTGCCAGCAGTGGCGTTCGGGGTGAAAAACTGTTTTTT
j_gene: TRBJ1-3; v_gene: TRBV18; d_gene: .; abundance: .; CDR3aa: CASSPNSLSGNTIYF; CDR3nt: TGTGCCAGCTCACCGAACAGCCTCTCTGGAAACACCATATATTTT
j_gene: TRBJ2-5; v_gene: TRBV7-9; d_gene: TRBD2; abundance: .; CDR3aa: CASSPRDGGSDGQTQYF; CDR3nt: TGTGCCAGCAGCCCTAGGGACGGCGGGAGTGATGGGCAGACCCAGTACTTC
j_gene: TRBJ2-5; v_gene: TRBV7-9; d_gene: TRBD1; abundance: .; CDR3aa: CASSPDRFQETQYF; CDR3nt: TGTGCCAGCAGCCCGGACAGGTTCCAAGAGACCCAGTACTTC
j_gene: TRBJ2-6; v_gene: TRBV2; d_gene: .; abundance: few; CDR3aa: CASSVENSGANVLTF; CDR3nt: TGTGCCAGCAGTGTAGAGAACTCTGGGGCCAACGTCCTGACTTTC
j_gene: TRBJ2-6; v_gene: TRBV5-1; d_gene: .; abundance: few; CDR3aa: CASSYASGAGANVLTF; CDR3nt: TGCGCCAGCAGCTACGCGTCAGGGGCTGGGGCCAACGTCCTGACTTTC
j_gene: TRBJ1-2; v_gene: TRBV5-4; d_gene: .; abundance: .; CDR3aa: CASSPFAQGGDYGYTF; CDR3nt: TGTGCCAGCAGCCCCTTCGCGCAGGGTGGTGACTATGGCTACACCTTC
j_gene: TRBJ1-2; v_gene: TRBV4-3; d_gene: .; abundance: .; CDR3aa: CASSRRRLSTEGYTF; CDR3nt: TGCGCCAGCAGCAGACGTCGACTCTCCACGGAGGGCTACACCTTC
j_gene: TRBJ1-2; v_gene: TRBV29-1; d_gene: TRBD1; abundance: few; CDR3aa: CSVEESPGQVYGYTF; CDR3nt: TGCAGCGTTGAAGAATCCCCGGGACAGGTTTATGGCTACACCTTC
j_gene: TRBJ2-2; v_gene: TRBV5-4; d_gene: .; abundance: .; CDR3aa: CASSPATRDTGELFF; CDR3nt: TGTGCCAGCAGCCCCGCGACCCGGGACACCGGGGAGCTGTTTTTT
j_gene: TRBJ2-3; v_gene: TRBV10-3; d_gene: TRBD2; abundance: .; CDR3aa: CAISESLTSGTDTQYF; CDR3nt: TGTGCCATCAGTGAGTCTTTGACTAGCGGCACAGATACGCAGTATTTT
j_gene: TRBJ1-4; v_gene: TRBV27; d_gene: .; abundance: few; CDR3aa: CASSLSRREKLFF; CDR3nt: TGTGCCAGCAGTCTTTCTAGACGGGAAAAACTGTTTTTT
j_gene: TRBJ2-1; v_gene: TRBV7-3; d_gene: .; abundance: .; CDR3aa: CASSVASYNEQFF; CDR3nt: TGTGCCAGCAGCGTAGCATCCTACAATGAGCAGTTCTTC
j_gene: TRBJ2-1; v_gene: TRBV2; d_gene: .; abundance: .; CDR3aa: CASSEENEQFF; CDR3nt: TGTGCCAGCAGTGAGGAGAATGAGCAGTTCTTC
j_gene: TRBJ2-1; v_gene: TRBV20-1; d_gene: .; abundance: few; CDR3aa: CSASREYEQFF; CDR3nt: TGCAGTGCTAGTCGGGAGTATGAGCAGTTCTTC
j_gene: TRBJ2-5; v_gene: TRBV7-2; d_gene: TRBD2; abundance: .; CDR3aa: CASGGGRAETQYF; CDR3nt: TGTGCCAGCGGGGGTGGGAGGGCGGAGACCCAGTACTTC
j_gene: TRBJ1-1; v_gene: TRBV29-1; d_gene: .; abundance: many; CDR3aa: CSVGRRDAEAFF; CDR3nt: TGCAGCGTTGGTCGGCGGGACGCTGAAGCTTTCTTT
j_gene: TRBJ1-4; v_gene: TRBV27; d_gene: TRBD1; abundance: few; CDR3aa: CASSRQGAGEKLFF; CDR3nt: TGTGCCAGCAGCCGACAGGGGGCGGGGGAAAAACTGTTTTTT
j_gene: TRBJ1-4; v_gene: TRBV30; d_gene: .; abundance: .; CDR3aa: CAWSRPRQAINRKLFF; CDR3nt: TGTGCCTGGAGTAGGCCCCGACAGGCGATTAACCGAAAACTGTTTTTT
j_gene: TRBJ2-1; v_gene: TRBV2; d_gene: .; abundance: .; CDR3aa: CASSEVLASVEQFF; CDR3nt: TGTGCCAGCAGTGAAGTGCTAGCGAGCGTAGAGCAGTTCTTC
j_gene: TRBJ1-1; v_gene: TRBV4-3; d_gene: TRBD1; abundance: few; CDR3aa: CASSPLTGGTEAFF; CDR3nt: TGCGCCAGCAGCCCTCTAACAGGGGGCACTGAAGCTTTCTTT
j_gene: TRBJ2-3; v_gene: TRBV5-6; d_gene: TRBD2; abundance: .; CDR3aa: CASRRLATSTDTQYF; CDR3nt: TGTGCCAGCAGACGACTAGCGACTAGCACAGATACGCAGTATTTT
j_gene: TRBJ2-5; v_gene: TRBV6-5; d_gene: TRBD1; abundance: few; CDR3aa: CASSSPTGRETQYF; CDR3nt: TGTGCCAGCAGTTCCCCGACAGGGCGGGAGACCCAGTACTTC
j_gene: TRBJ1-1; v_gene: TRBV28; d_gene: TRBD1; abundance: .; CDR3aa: CASSRGDRHTEAFF; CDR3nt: TGTGCCAGCAGTCGCGGGGACAGGCACACTGAAGCTTTCTTT
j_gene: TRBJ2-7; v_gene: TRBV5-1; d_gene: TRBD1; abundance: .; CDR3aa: CASSSPGQGAREQYF; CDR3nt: TGCGCCAGCAGCTCACCGGGACAGGGGGCGAGGGAGCAGTACTTC
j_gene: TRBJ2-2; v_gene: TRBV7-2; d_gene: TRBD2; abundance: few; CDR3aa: CASSPTSGSGTGELFF; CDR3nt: TGTGCCAGCAGCCCTACTAGCGGGAGCGGCACCGGGGAGCTGTTTTTT
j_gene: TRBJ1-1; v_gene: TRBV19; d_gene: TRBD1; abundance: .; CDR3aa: CASMAQGEVSTEAFF; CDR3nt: TGTGCCAGTATGGCGCAGGGGGAAGTCAGCACTGAAGCTTTCTTT
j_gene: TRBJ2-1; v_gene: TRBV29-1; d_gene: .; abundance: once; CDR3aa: CSGSGYYFGEQFF; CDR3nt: TGCAGCGGCTCAGGGTACTACTTTGGGGAGCAGTTCTTC
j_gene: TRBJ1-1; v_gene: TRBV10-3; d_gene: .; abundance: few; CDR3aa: CATTIGSTEAFF; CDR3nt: TGTGCCACTACGATAGGGAGCACTGAAGCTTTCTTT
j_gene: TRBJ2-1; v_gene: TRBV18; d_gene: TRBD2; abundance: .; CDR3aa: CASSPISSGRANEQFF; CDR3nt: TGTGCCAGCTCACCTATCTCTAGCGGGAGGGCCAATGAGCAGTTCTTC
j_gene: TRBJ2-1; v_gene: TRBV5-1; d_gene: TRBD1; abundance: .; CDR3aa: CASRTGDYNEQFF; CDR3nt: TGCGCCAGCAGGACAGGGGATTACAATGAGCAGTTCTTC
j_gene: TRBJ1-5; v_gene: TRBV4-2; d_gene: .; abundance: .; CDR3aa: CASSQGGSGQPQHF; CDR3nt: TGTGCCAGCAGCCAAGGAGGGTCTGGGCAGCCCCAGCATTTT
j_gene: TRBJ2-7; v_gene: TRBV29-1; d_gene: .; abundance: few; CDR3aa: CSVLPQAGSEQYF; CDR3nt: TGCAGCGTTTTACCTCAGGCAGGATCCGAGCAGTACTTC
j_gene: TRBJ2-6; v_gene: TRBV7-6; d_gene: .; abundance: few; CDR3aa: CASSRLNSGANVLTF; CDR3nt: TGTGCCAGCAGTAGACTCAACTCTGGGGCCAACGTCCTGACTTTC
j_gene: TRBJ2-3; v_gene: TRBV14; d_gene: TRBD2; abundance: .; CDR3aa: CASSQGYGTKNTDTQYF; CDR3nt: TGTGCCAGCAGCCAAGGGTACGGGACTAAGAACACAGATACGCAGTATTTT
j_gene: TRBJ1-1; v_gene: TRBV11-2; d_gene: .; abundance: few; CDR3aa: CASSVRTEAFF; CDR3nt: TGTGCCAGCAGCGTGAGGACTGAAGCTTTCTTT
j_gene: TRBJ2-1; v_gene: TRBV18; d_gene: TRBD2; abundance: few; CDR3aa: CASSPGLAGYNEQFF; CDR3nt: TGTGCCAGCTCCCCGGGACTAGCCGGGTACAATGAGCAGTTCTTC
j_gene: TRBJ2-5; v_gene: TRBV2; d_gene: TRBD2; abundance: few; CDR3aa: CASSARLALETQYF; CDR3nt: TGTGCCAGCAGTGCCAGACTAGCGCTGGAGACCCAGTACTTC
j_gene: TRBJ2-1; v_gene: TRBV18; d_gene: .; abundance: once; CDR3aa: CASSPRDFNNEQFF; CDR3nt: TGTGCCAGCTCACCCCGGGACTTCAACAATGAGCAGTTCTTC
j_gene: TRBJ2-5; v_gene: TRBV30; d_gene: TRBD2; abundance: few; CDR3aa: CAWTQGLAGEETQYF; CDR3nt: TGTGCCTGGACCCAAGGACTAGCGGGGGAAGAGACCCAGTACTTC
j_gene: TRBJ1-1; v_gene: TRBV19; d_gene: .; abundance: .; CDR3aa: CASSPDSRMNTEAFF; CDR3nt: TGTGCCAGTAGTCCCGACAGCAGGATGAACACTGAAGCTTTCTTT
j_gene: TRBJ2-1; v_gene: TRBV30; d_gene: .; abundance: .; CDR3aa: CAWSVLLQKPGATYNEQFF; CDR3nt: TGTGCCTGGAGTGTTCTATTACAGAAGCCAGGGGCAACCTACAATGAGCAGTTCTTC
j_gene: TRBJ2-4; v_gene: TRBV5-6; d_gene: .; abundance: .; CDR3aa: CASSLGYAENIQYF; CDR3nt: TGTGCCAGCAGCTTGGGGTATGCGGAAAACATTCAGTACTTC
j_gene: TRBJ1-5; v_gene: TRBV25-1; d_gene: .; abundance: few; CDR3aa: CASSESQGQPQHF; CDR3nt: TGTGCCAGCAGTGAATCGCAGGGACAGCCCCAGCATTTT
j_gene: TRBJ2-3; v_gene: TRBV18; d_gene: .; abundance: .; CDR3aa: CASSPRARGTDTQYF; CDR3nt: TGTGCCAGCTCACCGAGGGCCCGGGGCACAGATACGCAGTATTTT
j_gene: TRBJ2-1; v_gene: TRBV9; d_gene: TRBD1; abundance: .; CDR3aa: CASSDRDRAYNEQFF; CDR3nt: TGTGCCAGCAGCGACCGGGACAGGGCCTACAATGAGCAGTTCTTC
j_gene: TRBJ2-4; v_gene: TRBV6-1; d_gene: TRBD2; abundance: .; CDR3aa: CAGAGGPKNIQYF; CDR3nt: TGTGCCGGGGCGGGAGGCCCCAAAAACATTCAGTACTTC
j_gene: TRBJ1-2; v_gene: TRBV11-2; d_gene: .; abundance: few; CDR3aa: CASSLEGINYGYTF; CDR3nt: TGTGCCAGCAGCTTGGAGGGTATCAACTATGGCTACACCTTC
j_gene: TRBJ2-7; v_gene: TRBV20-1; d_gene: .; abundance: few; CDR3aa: CSAILAEQYF; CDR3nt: TGCAGTGCTATTTTAGCCGAGCAGTACTTC
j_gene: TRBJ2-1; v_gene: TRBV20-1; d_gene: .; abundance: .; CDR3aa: CSAAIRGEQFF; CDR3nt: TGCAGTGCCGCGATCAGGGGTGAGCAGTTCTTC
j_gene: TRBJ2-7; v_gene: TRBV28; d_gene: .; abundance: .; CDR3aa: CASRSTVSSYEQYF; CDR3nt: TGTGCCAGCAGGTCCACAGTGTCCTCCTACGAGCAGTACTTC
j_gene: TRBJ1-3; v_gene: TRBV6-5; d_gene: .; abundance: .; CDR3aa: CASSFTRAGNTIYF; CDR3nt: TGTGCCAGCAGTTTCACGAGGGCCGGAAACACCATATATTTT